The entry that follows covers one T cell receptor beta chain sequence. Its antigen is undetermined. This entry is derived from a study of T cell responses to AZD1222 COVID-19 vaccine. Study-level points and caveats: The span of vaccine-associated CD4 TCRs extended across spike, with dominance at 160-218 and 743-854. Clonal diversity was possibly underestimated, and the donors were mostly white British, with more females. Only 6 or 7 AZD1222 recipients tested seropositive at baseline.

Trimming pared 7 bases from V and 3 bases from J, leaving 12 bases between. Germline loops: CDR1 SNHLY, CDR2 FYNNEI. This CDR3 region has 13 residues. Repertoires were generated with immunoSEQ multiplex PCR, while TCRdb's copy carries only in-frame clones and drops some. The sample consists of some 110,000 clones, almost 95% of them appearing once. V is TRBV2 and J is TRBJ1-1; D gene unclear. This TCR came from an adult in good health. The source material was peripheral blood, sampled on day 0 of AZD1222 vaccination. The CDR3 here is CASNPGPDTEAFF. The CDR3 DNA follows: TGTGCCAGCAATCCAGGCCCAGACACTGAAGCTTTCTTT. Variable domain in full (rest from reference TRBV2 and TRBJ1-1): EPEVTQTPSHQVTQMGQEVILRCVPISNHLYFYWYRQILGQKVEFLVSFYNNEISEKSEIFDDQFSVERPDGSNFTLKIRSTKLEDSAMYFCASNPGPDTEAFFGQGTRLTVV.